This T cell receptor beta chain was profiled in a study of T cell clonality in common variable immunodeficiency. Overall study findings and caveats: In common variable immunodeficiency, TCR beta chains reportedly carried fewer deletions and N-nucleotide insertions. Patient heterogeneity in the CVID cohort limited correlations between repertoire features and clinical complications. Compared with healthy controls, CVID subjects showed increased TCRbeta clonality, mostly in about a third.

Using immunoSEQ multiplex PCR, the repertoire was profiled, and TCRdb retains in-frame clones only, with some absent. The profile covers roughly 58,000 clones, none occurring a single time. This clone was seen ten or more times. What it binds is unknown. The CDR3 goes on 3 residues after the read ends, and that part is filled in from the germline J gene. J lost 7 bases, V lost 3 bases, and 7 bases had no gene match. From germline, CDR1 is SGDLS and CDR2 YYNGEE. This CDR3 contains 16 residues. Caucasian heritage predominated among both patients and controls. The rearrangement joins TRBV9 to TRBJ1-6, with 10 nucleotides matching TRBD1. The sequenced material came from peripheral blood mononuclear cells. This receptor was identified in a person between 18 and 75 years old in good health. The sequenced CDR3 bases are TGTGCCAGCAGCGCCCCTCCGGGACAGGGGAATTCACCC. Translating it yields CASSAPPGQGNSP. The CDR3 in full is CASSAPPGQGNSPLHF. The full variable domain, its missing parts supplied by reference TRBV9 and TRBJ1-6, is DSGVTQTPKHLITATGQRVTLRCSPRSGDLSVYWYQQSLDQGLQFLIQYYNGEERAKGNILERFSAQQFPDLHSELNLSSLELGDSALYFCASSAPPGQGNSPLHFGNGTRLTVT.